The present entry profiles one TCR beta chain with its context. Its antigen remains unidentified. From germline, CDR1 is KGHSH and CDR2 LQKENI. The CDR3 length is 13 residues. The V and J ends lost 2 bases and 8 bases respectively, with 10 bases between them. Generated by immunoSEQ multiplex PCR, the TCRdb table keeps only in-frame clones and is missing some. This sample has over 100,000 clones, with about 95% found just once. The data were taken from a study of cytomegalovirus exposure and HLA in healthy donors. Study-level findings and limits: The study designated some 180 TCR beta chains cytomegalovirus-associated. Cytomegalovirus status was reportedly diagnosed by the classifier with high sensitivity and specificity.

The chain couples TRBV18 to TRBJ2-1; maybe TRBD2 (6 bases). Material: PBMCs. This receptor was taken from a woman aged 18-35 years in good health and CMV-seronegative. The CDR3 coding sequence is TGTGCCAGCTCACCAAGACTAGACCATGAGCAGTTCTTC. Translated: CASSPRLDHEQFF.